This note documents a single T cell receptor (beta chain) sequence. This specimen belongs to a study of PD-L1 blockade in urothelial cancer. Across the study: Bladder-origin urothelial cancer in males covered twenty-five of 29 patients.

J gave up 7 bases and V 2 bases, and 8 bases lay outside the gene matches. This CDR3 spans 15 amino acids. Germline V lookup: CDR1 SGHAT, CDR2 FQNNGV. Assay: immunoSEQ multiplex PCR; the TCRdb copy retains only in-frame clones and omits some. The sample has more than 30,000 clones; about 87% are singletons. This sequence originates from a man aged 50-60 years with urothelial cancer. The rearrangement joins TRBV11-2 to TRBJ2-5, with TRBD2 matching over 9 bases. This sample comprised PBMCs, obtained around atezolizumab (anti-PD-L1) treatment. CDR3 amino acids: CASSLSVASGVTQYF. As DNA, the CDR3 is TGTGCCAGCAGCTTAAGCGTGGCTAGCGGGGTGACCCAGTACTTC.